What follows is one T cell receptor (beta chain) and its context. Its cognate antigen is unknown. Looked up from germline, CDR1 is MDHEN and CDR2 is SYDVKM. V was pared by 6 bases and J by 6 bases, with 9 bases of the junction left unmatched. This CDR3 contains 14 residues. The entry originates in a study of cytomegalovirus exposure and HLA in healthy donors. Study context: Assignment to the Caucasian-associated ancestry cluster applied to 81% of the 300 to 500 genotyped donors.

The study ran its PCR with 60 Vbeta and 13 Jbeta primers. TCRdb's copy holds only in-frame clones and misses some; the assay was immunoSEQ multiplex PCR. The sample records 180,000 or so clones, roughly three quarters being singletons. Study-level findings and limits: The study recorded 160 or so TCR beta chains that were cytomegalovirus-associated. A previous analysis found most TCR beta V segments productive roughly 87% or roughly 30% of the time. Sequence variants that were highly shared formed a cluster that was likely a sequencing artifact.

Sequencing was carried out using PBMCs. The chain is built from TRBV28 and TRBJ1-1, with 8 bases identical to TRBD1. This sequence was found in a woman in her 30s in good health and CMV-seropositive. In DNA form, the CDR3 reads TGTGCCAGCAGGCCAGGGGGCGCGCATTCTGAAGCTTTCTTT. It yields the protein CASRPGGAHSEAFF.